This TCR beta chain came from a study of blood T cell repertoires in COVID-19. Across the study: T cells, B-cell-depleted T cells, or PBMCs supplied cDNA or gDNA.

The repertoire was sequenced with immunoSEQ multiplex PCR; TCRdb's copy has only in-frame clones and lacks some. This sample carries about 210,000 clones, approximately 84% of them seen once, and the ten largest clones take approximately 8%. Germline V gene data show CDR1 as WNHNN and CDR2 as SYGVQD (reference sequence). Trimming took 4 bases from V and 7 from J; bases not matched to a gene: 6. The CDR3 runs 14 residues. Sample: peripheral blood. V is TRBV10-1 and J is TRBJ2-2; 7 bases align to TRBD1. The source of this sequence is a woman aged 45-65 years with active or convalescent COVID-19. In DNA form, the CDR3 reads TGCGCCAGCAGTGCGACAGGGATCAGCGGGGAGCTGTTTTTT. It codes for CASSATGISGELFF.